A selection of T cell receptor beta chains follows, all from one sample in a study of cytomegalovirus exposure and HLA in healthy donors. The assay was immunoSEQ multiplex PCR, and TCRdb's table has in-frame clones only and misses some. The sample has some 140,000 clones, 75% to 90% seen once. Source material: PBMCs. The receptors here all came from a man aged 18 to 29 in good health and CMV-seropositive. Both conserved end residues are part of each CDR3. Fields, in order: clone size, V gene, D gene, J gene, CDR3 protein, CDR3 DNA. The D gene is left open where the match is weak. Clone size, where shown, is once, few, many, or a class for clones that have expanded.

.	TRBV7-2	TRBD1	TRBJ2-7	CASSLQDRSPYEQYF	TGTGCCAGCAGCTTGCAGGACAGGTCCCCCTACGAGCAGTACTTC
.	TRBV2	.	TRBJ1-1	CARTILTGTEAFF	TGTGCCAGGACCATTTTAACAGGGACTGAAGCTTTCTTT
.	TRBV4-1	TRBD1	TRBJ1-5	CASSQSGTGYSNQPQHF	TGCGCCAGCAGCCAGTCCGGGACAGGATATAGCAATCAGCCCCAGCATTTT
.	TRBV5-5	.	TRBJ1-1	CASSSDTEAFF	TGTGCCAGCAGCTCGGACACTGAAGCTTTCTTT
.	TRBV15	.	TRBJ1-1	CATSTKLGTEAFF	TGTGCCACCAGCACGAAGCTCGGTACTGAAGCTTTCTTT
.	TRBV27	.	TRBJ2-1	CASGAGRGHNEQFF	TGTGCCAGCGGGGCCGGGCGGGGTCACAATGAGCAGTTCTTC
.	TRBV4-3	TRBD1	TRBJ2-7	CASSQDWTGGNEQYF	TGCGCCAGCAGCCAAGATTGGACAGGGGGCAACGAGCAGTACTTC
.	TRBV5-6	.	TRBJ2-7	CASSTDSFYEQYF	TGTGCCAGCAGCACGGACAGCTTTTACGAGCAGTACTTC
.	TRBV2	TRBD2	TRBJ2-5	CASRNQRGQETQYF	TGTGCCAGCAGGAACCAGCGGGGCCAAGAGACCCAGTACTTC
.	TRBV2	.	TRBJ1-2	CASSESQPYGYTF	TGTGCCAGCAGTGAGAGTCAACCCTATGGCTACACCTTC
.	TRBV7-9	.	TRBJ1-2	CASSLSGSGYGYTF	TGTGCCAGCAGCTTATCGGGATCGGGCTATGGCTACACCTTC
.	TRBV6-5	TRBD1	TRBJ2-7	CASSYTGQGTYEQYF	TGTGCCAGCAGTTACACGGGACAGGGGACCTACGAGCAGTACTTC
once	TRBV5-1	TRBD1	TRBJ1-1	CASSPGTGVNEAFF	TGCGCCAGCAGCCCGGGGACAGGGGTGAATGAAGCTTTCTTT
few	TRBV18	TRBD1	TRBJ1-2	CASSPDLTGAGYGYTF	TGTGCCAGCTCACCCGACCTGACAGGGGCGGGCTATGGCTACACCTTC
.	TRBV6-6	.	TRBJ1-2	CASSYSKGGDGYTF	TGTGCCAGCAGTTACTCGAAAGGCGGGGATGGCTACACCTTC
.	TRBV11-3	.	TRBJ2-1	CASSPTGTYNEQFF	TGTGCCAGCAGCCCCACCGGGACCTACAATGAGCAGTTCTTC
few	TRBV29-1	.	TRBJ1-6	CSVEHPGAANSPLHF	TGCAGCGTTGAACACCCAGGGGCAGCTAATTCACCCCTCCACTTT